The 25 T cell receptor beta chains below all came from one sample that was sequenced in a study of blood T cells in healthy people across ages. Using a J-beta primer mix together with a sample-barcoded 5' primer, a second PCR was run for about 6 to 11 cycles. TCRdb recomputed calls from the 5' RACE reads with MiXCR, one row per CDR3 protein. This sample has around 580,000 distinct CDR3 sequences, with 45% to 55% found just once. Material for sequencing was blood. These receptors originate from a man aged 80 or over in good health.

CDR3 loop: CASSLAAGVPYNEQYF. CDR3 sequence (DNA): TGCGCCAGCAGCTTGGCAGCGGGAGTGCCTTACAATGAGCAGTACTTC. This chain links TRBV5-1 with TRBJ2-7; 8 positions agree with TRBD2. The CDR3 is 16 residues long. CDR1 is SGHRS and CDR2 is YFSETQ in the germline V gene. Germline trimming cut 0 bases from V and 7 bases from J; bases unmatched to any gene: 12.

The chain has TRBV6-6 and TRBJ1-4, with a tentative D call TRBD1 (5 bases). Germline CDR1 and CDR2: MNHNY and SVGAGI (reference sequence). V dropped 0 bases and J dropped 6 bases, with 8 bases sitting between them. The CDR3 contains 14 residues. CDR3 in amino acids: CASSYSKGDEKLFF. CDR3 coding DNA: TGTGCCAGCAGTTACTCGAAAGGGGATGAAAAACTGTTTTTT.

This clonotype came up a few times. This chain joins TRBV29-1 and TRBJ1-1, with D unclear. CDR1 and CDR2 from the germline V gene are SQVTM and ANQGSEA. The length of the CDR3 is 13 residues. V was pared by 4 bases and J by 1 base, with 10 bases between. CDR3 loop: CSVVTVPNTEAFF. CDR3 sequence (DNA): TGCAGCGTTGTGACGGTCCCGAACACTGAAGCTTTCTTT.

The V and J genes are TRBV28 and TRBJ2-1, with TRBD1 matching over 7 bases. Germline-derived CDR1 and CDR2 are MDHEN and SYDVKM. The CDR3 has 15 residues. V lost 3 bases to trimming and J lost 8 bases; unmatched junction nucleotides: 10. The CDR3 DNA is TGTGCCAGCAGTTTCTCCAGGGGGTTTGTCGATGAGCAGTTCTTC. This translates into CASSFSRGFVDEQFF.

This clonotype was recorded only once. This chain connects TRBV20-1 to TRBJ2-7; the match to TRBD2 covers 9 bases. After removal of 6 bases from V and 2 bases from J, the junction contained 5 bases not matched to a gene. Per germline, CDR1 DFQATT and CDR2 SNEGSKA (reference sequence). The CDR3 has 13 residues. CDR3 DNA: TGCAGTGCCGAAAGCGGGGGGCCCTACGAGCAGTACTTC. Translating gives CSAESGGPYEQYF.

The V and J genes are TRBV20-1 and TRBJ1-5, with D maybe TRBD1 (6 bases). Trimming shortened V by 5 bases and J by 4 bases, and 15 bases separated the two germline ends. The germline V gene has CDR1 DFQATT and CDR2 SNEGSKA (reference sequence). CDR3 length: 14 residues. CDR3 protein: CSAQGGTENQPQHF. The CDR3 DNA follows: TGCAGTGCTCAAGGGGGGACGGAGAATCAGCCCCAGCATTTT.

The rearrangement links TRBV10-3 to TRBJ2-1; 12 positions match TRBD1. Trimming took 1 base from V and 7 from J; bases not matched to a gene: 2. The CDR3 is made up of 15 amino acids. Germline V gene sequence: CDR1 ENHRY, CDR2 SYGVKD. The CDR3 protein is CAISELGQGANEQFF. The CDR3 DNA sequence: TGTGCCATCAGTGAGTTGGGACAGGGGGCTAATGAGCAGTTCTTC.

The J gene is TRBJ2-5, the V gene TRBV7-2, with 9 nucleotides matching TRBD2. Germline V gene data show CDR1 as SGHTA and CDR2 as FQGNSA. V shed 4 bases, J shed 4 bases, and the junction held 10 bases outside the gene matches. The CDR3 spans 16 residues. In DNA form, the CDR3 reads TGTGCCAGCAGCTCGCGCCCAGCGGGAGGATCAGAGACCCAGTACTTC. It yields the protein CASSSRPAGGSETQYF.

The V and J genes are TRBV7-2 and TRBJ2-1; 9 bases align to TRBD1. With V trimmed by 1 base and J by 4 bases, 11 bases remained unmatched. The CDR3 sequence is 18 residues long. CDR1 SGHTA and CDR2 FQGNSA come from the germline V gene. The CDR3 DNA follows: TGTGCCAGCAGCTTAGGCCTCAGGGACAGGGTTGGGTACAATGAGCAGTTCTTC. Translation gives CASSLGLRDRVGYNEQFF. The full variable domain, rest sourced from reference TRBV7-2 and TRBJ2-1, is GAGVSQSPSNKVTEKGKDVELRCDPISGHTALYWYRQSLGQGLEFLIYFQGNSAPDKSGLPSDRFSAERTGGSVSTLTIQRTQQEDSAVYLCASSLGLRDRVGYNEQFFGPGTRLTVL.

The CDR3 loop is CASSVRGRWEQYF. CDR3 DNA: TGCGCCAGCAGTGTTCGGGGCCGGTGGGAGCAGTACTTC. The V and J genes are TRBV10-1 and TRBJ2-7; D may match TRBD1 or TRBD2 (5 bases each). Germline CDR1 is WNHNN and CDR2 is SYGVQD (reference sequence). The V gene lost 4 bases and the J gene lost 7 bases, with 14 bases spanning the gap. This CDR3 region has 13 residues.

The chain joins TRBV6-2 or TRBV6-3 to TRBJ2-7; unclear D gene. Trimming pared 3 bases from V and 0 bases from J, leaving 3 bases between. Germline CDR1 reads MNHEY; CDR2 reads SVGEGT. The CDR3 runs 12 residues. CDR3 region: CASSYNSYEQYF. CDR3 in DNA: TGTGCCAGCAGTTATAACTCCTACGAGCAGTACTTC.

Details on this clonotype: A much larger clone is a single base away; this may be a read error. J is TRBJ1-1 and V is TRBV6-5, with TRBD1 matching 8 bases. Per germline, CDR1 MNHEY and CDR2 SVGAGI. The V gene end was trimmed by 0 bases and the J gene end by 4 bases; junction bases not matched to a gene: 7. The CDR3 sequence is 16 residues long. CDR3 residues: CASSYSSGGAGTEAFF. The DNA of the CDR3 is TGTGCCAGCAGTTACTCTTCAGGGGGCGCGGGCACTGAAGCTTTCTTT.

As concerns this clonotype: It may be a read error: a sequence one base away is much more abundant. This sequence joins TRBV7-9 and TRBJ2-4, with 10 bases lining up with TRBD1. Matching the DNA end better, TRBJ2-7 makes the J call doubtful. Germline V gives CDR1 SEHNR, CDR2 FQNEAQ (reference sequence). This CDR3 has 15 residues. The CDR3 DNA sequence: TGTGCCAGCAAACCCCGGCGACAGGGGGCCGACGAGCAGTACTTC. This encodes CASKPRRQGADEQYF.

V usage is TRBV20-1 and J usage is TRBJ2-5; the match to TRBD2 covers 8 bases. Germline lookup yields CDR1 DFQATT and CDR2 SNEGSKA (reference sequence). The junction had 10 bases not matched to a gene; V was cut back by 0 bases and J by 4 bases. The CDR3 contains 16 residues. As DNA, the CDR3 is TGCAGTGCTAGAGATAGTCTAGCGGGTGGTGGAGAGACCCAGTACTTC. Amino acids: CSARDSLAGGGETQYF.

The chain carries TRBV6-2 or TRBV6-3 and TRBJ2-4; D is possibly TRBD1 (5 bases). The J call is in doubt because the DNA end fits TRBJ2-5 better. The CDR3 is made up of 13 amino acids. Per germline, CDR1 MNHEY and CDR2 SVGEGT. The CDR3 DNA reads as TGTGCCAGTGGGGCCAGGGCTCAAGAGACCCAGTACTTC. Its translation is CASGARAQETQYF.

The chain carries TRBV7-2 and TRBJ2-5; TRBD1 aligns across 7 bases. Germline V gene lookup returns CDR1 SGHTA and CDR2 FQGNSA. The CDR3 is 15 residues long. Trimming took 2 bases from V and 4 from J; bases not matched to a gene: 7. The CDR3 DNA reads as TGTGCCAGCAGCTTAAGGGGGCAAATAGGAGAGACCCAGTACTTC. Residues: CASSLRGQIGETQYF.

The chain has TRBV7-2 and TRBJ2-1, with 7 bases that match TRBD1. Germline CDR1 SGHTA, CDR2 FQGNSA. This CDR3 is 15 amino acids long. Trimming cost V 3 bases and J 10 bases; bases outside gene matches: 12. This CDR3 reads CASSFGTVAGAEQFF. CDR3 bases: TGTGCCAGCAGCTTCGGGACAGTTGCTGGAGCGGAGCAGTTCTTC.

The genes are TRBV11-2 and TRBJ2-1; D is unresolved. CDR3 length: 12 residues. The V and J ends lost 5 bases and 6 bases respectively, with 8 bases between them. Germline V gives CDR1 SGHAT, CDR2 FQNNGV. CDR3 protein: CASSREANEQFF. DNA for the CDR3: TGTGCCAGCAGCCGCGAGGCCAATGAGCAGTTCTTC.

This clonotype was picked up a small number of times. The V and J genes are TRBV12-3 or TRBV12-4 and TRBJ2-3; tentative D call: TRBD2 (5 bases). V was clipped by 6 bases and J by 2 bases, with 21 bases between them. This CDR3 comprises 17 residues. The CDR3: CASRTGRLVASTDTQYF. The CDR3 DNA is TGTGCCAGCAGAACGGGAAGGCTTGTGGCCTCCACAGATACGCAGTATTTT.

Remarks on this clonotype: At one end the junction does not follow the germline gene, possibly because of a read error. The genes are TRBV11-2 and TRBJ1-2; TRBD1 is a possible D gene (5 bases). Germline assignment: CDR1 SGHAT and CDR2 FQNNGV. This CDR3 spans 15 amino acids. The CDR3 DNA sequence: TGTGCCAGCAGCATAGAGCGCGGCAGGGCGTATGGCTACACCTTC. This sequence encodes CASSIERGRAYGYTF. Based on the CDR3 plus reference TRBV11-2 and TRBJ1-2, the full variable domain is EAGVAQSPRYKIIEKRQSVAFWCNPISGHATLYWYQQILGQGPKLLIQFQNNGVVDDSQLPKDRFSAERLKGVDSTLKIQPAKLEDSAVYLCASSIERGRAYGYTFGSGTRLTVV.

This clonotype was recorded a few times. This chain links TRBV5-1 with TRBJ2-2; D gene unclear. Germline values: CDR1 SGHRS, CDR2 YFSETQ. There are 14 residues in the CDR3. V was pared by 1 base and J by 6 bases, with 10 bases between. This CDR3 reads CASSLSLDAGELFF. The CDR3 region has the DNA TGCGCCAGCAGCTTGAGTTTGGACGCCGGGGAGCTGTTTTTT.

This sequence joins TRBV28 and TRBJ2-7, with 9 nucleotides matching TRBD1. This CDR3 is built from 15 residues. From germline, CDR1 is MDHEN and CDR2 SYDVKM. The V and J ends lost 3 bases and 2 bases, in that order; junction bases with no gene match: 5. The chain's CDR3 is CASSFAGQGAYEQYF. The CDR3, as DNA: TGTGCCAGCAGTTTCGCGGGACAGGGAGCCTACGAGCAGTACTTC.

The chain links TRBV10-3 to TRBJ1-2; possibly TRBD1 for D (5 bases). The V and J ends lost 2 bases and 8 bases respectively, with 9 bases between them. There are 12 residues in the CDR3. Per germline, CDR1 ENHRY and CDR2 SYGVKD. CDR3: CAISEGREGYTF. CDR3 in DNA: TGTGCCATCAGTGAGGGCAGGGAAGGCTACACCTTC.

V is TRBV7-2 and J is TRBJ1-2; D remains unclear. V was pared by 6 bases and J by 0 bases, with 17 bases between. From germline, CDR1 is SGHTA and CDR2 FQGNSA. This CDR3 comprises 16 residues. The CDR3 protein is CASRMGVGLPNYGYTF. The CDR3 DNA is TGTGCCAGCAGGATGGGAGTCGGCCTCCCTAACTATGGCTACACCTTC.

The chain links TRBV4-3 to TRBJ2-7, with D perhaps matching TRBD1 or TRBD2 (5 bases each). CDR3 size: 15 residues. Germline V gene sequence: CDR1 LGHNA, CDR2 YSLEER. Between the trimmed V and J ends, which lost 0 bases and 2 bases, there was a span of 11 bases. The CDR3 DNA reads TGCGCCAGCAGCCAAGATGGCGAGGGGACCTACGAGCAGTACTTC. Its protein product is CASSQDGEGTYEQYF.